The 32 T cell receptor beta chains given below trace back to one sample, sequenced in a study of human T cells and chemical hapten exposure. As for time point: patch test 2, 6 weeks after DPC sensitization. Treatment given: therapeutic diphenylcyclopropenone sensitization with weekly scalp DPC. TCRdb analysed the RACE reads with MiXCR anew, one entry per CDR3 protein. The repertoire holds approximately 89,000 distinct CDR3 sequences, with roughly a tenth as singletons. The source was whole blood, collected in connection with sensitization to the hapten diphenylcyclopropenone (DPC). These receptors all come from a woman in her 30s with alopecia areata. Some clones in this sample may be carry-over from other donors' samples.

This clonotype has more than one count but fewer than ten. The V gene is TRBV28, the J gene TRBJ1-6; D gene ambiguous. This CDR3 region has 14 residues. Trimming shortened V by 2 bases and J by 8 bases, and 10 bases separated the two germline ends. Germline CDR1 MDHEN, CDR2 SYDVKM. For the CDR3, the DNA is TGTGCCAGCAGTTTACCGGGCACCGATTCACCCCTCCACTTT. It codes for CASSLPGTDSPLHF. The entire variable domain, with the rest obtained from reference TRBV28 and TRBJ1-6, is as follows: DVKVTQSSRYLVKRTGEKVFLECVQDMDHENMFWYRQDPGLGLRLIYFSYDVKMKEKGDIPEGYSVSREKKERFSLILESASTNQTSMYLCASSLPGTDSPLHFGNGTRLTVT.

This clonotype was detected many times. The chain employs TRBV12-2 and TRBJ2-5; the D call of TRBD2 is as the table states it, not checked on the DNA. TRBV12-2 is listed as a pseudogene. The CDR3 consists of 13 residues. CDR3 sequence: CASRPRTVETQYF. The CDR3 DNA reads TGTGCAAGTCGCCCGCGGACTGTGGAGACCCAGTACTTC.

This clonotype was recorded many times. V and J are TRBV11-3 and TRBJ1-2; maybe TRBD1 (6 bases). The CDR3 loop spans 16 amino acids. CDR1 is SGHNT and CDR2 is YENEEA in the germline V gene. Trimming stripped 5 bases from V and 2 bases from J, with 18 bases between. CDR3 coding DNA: TGTGCCAGCAGCCCCCCCGGGGGGCAGGGAAACTATGGCTACACCTTC. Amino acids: CASSPPGGQGNYGYTF. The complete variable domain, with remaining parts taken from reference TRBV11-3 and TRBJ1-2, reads EAGVVQSPRYKIIEKKQPVAFWCNPISGHNTLYWYLQNLGQGPELLIRYENEEAVDDSQLPKDRFSAERLKGVDSTLKIQPAELGDSAVYLCASSPPGGQGNYGYTFGSGTRLTVV.

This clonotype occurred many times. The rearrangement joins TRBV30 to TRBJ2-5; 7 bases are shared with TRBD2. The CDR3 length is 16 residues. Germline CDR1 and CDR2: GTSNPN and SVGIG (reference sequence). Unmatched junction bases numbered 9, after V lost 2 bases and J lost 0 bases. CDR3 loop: CAWSPIGGGDQETQYF. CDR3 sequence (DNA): TGTGCCTGGAGTCCCATCGGCGGGGGTGACCAAGAGACCCAGTACTTC. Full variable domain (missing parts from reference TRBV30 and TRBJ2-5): SQTIHQWPATLVQPVGSPLSLECTVEGTSNPNLYWYRQAAGRGLQLLFYSVGIGQISSEVPQNLSASRPQDRQFILSSKKLLLSDSGFYLCAWSPIGGGDQETQYFGPGTRLLVL.

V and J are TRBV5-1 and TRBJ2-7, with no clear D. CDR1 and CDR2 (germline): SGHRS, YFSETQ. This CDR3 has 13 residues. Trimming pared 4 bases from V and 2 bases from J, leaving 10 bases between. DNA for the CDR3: TGCGCCAGCAGCCCGAACAGAGCCTACGAGCAGTACTTC. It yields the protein CASSPNRAYEQYF.

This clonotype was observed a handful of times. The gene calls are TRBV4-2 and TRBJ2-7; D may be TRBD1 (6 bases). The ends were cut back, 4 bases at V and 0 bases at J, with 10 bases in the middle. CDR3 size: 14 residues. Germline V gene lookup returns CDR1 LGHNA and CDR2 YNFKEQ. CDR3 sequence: CASSLRDTSYEQYF. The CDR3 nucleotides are TGTGCCAGCAGCCTTAGGGACACCTCCTACGAGCAGTACTTC.

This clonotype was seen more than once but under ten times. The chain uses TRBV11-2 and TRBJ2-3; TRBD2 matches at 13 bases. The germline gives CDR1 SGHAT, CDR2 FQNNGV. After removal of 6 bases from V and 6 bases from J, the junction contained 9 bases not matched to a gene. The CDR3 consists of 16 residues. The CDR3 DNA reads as TGTGCCAGCAGTTGGACTAGCGGGAGCGGTATGGATACGCAGTATTTT. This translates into CASSWTSGSGMDTQYF.

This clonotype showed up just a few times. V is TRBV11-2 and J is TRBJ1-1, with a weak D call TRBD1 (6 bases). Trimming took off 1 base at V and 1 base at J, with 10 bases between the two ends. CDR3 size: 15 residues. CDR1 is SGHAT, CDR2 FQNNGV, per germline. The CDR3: CASSLGTARNTEAFF. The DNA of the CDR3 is TGTGCCAGCAGCTTAGGGACAGCCCGGAACACTGAAGCTTTCTTT. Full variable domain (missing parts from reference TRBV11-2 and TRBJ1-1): EAGVAQSPRYKIIEKRQSVAFWCNPISGHATLYWYQQILGQGPKLLIQFQNNGVVDDSQLPKDRFSAERLKGVDSTLKIQPAKLEDSAVYLCASSLGTARNTEAFFGQGTRLTVV.

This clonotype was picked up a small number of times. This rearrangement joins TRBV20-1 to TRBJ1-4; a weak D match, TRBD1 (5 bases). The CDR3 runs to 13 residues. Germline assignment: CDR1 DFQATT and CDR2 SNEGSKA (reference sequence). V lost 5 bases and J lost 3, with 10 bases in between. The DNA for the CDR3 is TGCAGTGCTCCAGGGAGCTCTAATGAAAAACTGTTTTTT. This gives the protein CSAPGSSNEKLFF.

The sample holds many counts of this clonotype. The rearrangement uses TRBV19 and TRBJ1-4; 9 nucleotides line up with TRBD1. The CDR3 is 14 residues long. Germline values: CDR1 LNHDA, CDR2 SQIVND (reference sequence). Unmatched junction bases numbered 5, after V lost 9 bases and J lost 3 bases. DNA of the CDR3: TGTGCCAGCGGGACAGGGATATCTAATGAAAAACTGTTTTTT. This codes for CASGTGISNEKLFF.

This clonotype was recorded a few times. The CDR3 nucleotides are TGTGCCACCAGCAAGACAGAATTCTATGGCTACACCTTC. Its protein product is CATSKTEFYGYTF. The J gene is TRBJ1-2, the V gene TRBV24-1; D possibly corresponds to TRBD1 (5 bases). Trimming pared 7 bases from V and 4 bases from J, leaving 12 bases between. CDR3 length: 13 residues. The germline V gene has CDR1 KGHDR and CDR2 SFDVKD.

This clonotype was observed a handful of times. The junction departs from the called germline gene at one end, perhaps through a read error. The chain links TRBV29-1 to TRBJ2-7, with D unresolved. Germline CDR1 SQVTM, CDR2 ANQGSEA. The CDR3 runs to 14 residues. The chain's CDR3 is CSVVVQAPSYEKYF. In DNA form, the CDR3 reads TGCAGCGTTGTCGTCCAGGCCCCCTCCTACGAGAAGTACTTC.

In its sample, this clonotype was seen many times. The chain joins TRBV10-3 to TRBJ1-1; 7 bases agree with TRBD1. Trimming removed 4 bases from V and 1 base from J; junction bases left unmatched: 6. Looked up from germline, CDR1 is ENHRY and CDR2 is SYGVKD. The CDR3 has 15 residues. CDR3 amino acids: CAISASRGKNTEAFF. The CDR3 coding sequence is TGTGCCATCAGTGCGTCCAGGGGGAAGAACACTGAAGCTTTCTTT.

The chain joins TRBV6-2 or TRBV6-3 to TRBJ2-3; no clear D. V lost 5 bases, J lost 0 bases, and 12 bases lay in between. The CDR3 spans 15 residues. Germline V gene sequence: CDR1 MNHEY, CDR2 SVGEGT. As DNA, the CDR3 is TGTGCCAGCAGTCCCTACCGGATGAGCACAGATACGCAGTATTTT. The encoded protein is CASSPYRMSTDTQYF.

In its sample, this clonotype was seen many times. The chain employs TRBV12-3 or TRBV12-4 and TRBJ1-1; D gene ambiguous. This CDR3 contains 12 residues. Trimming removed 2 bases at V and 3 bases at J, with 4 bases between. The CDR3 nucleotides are TGTGCCAGCAGTTTAAGTTACACTGAAGCTTTCTTT. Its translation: CASSLSYTEAFF.

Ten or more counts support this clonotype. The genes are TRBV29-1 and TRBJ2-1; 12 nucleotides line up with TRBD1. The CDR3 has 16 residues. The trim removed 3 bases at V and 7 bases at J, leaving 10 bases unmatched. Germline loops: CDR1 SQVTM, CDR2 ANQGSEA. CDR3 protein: CSVDPAGTGGRNEQFF. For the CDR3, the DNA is TGCAGCGTTGATCCCGCCGGGACAGGGGGCAGGAATGAGCAGTTCTTC.

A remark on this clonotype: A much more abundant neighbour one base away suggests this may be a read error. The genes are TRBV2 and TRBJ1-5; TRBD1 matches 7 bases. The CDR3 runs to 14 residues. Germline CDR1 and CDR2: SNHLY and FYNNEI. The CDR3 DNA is TGTGTCAGCAGCGAGACAGGGTACAATCAGCCCCAGCATTTT. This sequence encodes CVSSETGYNQPQHF.

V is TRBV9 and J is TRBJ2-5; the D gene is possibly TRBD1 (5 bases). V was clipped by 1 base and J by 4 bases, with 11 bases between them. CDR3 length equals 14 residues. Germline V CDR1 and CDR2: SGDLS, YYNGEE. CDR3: CASSVTTGGETQYF. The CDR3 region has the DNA TGTGCCAGCAGCGTAACTACAGGTGGAGAGACCCAGTACTTC.

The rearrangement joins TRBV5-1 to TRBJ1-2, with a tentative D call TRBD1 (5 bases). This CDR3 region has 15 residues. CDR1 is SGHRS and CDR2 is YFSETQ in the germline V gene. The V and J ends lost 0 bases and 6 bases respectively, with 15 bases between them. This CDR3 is CASSLGNGGANGYTF. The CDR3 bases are TGCGCCAGCAGCTTGGGTAACGGGGGTGCGAATGGCTACACCTTC.

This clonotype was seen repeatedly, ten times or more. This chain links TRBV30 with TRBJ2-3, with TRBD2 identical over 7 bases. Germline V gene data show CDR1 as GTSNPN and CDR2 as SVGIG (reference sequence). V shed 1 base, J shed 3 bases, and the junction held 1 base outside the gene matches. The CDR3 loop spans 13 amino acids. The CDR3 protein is CAWSGGGTDTQYF. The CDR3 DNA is TGTGCCTGGAGTGGGGGGGGGACAGATACGCAGTATTTT.

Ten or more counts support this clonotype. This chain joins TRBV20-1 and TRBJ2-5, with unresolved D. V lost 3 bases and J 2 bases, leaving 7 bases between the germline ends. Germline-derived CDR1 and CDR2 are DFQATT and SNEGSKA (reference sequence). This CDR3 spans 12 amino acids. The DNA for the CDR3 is TGCAGTGCTAGCGCTAGTCAAGAGACCCAGTACTTC. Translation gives CSASASQETQYF.

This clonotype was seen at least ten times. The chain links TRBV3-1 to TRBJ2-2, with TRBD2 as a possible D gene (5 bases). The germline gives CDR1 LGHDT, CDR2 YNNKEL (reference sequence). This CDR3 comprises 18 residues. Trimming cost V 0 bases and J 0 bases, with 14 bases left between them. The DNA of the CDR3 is TGTGCCAGCAGCCAAGATGAGGGCCTACCTGCGAACACCGGGGAGCTGTTTTTT. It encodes CASSQDEGLPANTGELFF.

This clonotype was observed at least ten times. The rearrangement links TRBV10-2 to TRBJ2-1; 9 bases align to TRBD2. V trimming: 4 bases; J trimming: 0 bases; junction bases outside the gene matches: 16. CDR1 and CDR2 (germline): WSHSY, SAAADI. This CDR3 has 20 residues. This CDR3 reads CASSGLADRTMMSSYNEQFF. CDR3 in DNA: TGCGCCAGCAGTGGACTAGCGGACCGTACTATGATGAGCTCCTACAATGAGCAGTTCTTC.

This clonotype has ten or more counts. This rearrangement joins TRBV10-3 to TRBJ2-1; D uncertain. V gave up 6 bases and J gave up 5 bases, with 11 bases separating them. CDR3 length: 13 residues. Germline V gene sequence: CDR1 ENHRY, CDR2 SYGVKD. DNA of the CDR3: TGTGCCATCAGCGGTACGGCCAACAATGAGCAGTTCTTC. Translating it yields CAISGTANNEQFF.

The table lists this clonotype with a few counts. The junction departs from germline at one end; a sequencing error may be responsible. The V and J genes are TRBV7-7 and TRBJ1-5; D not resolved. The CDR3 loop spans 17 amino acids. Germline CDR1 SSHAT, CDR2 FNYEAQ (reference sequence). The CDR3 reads CASTVTLGRTGNQPQHF. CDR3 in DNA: TGTGCTAGCACCGTTACTCTAGGGAGAACAGGCAATCAGCCCCAGCATTTT.

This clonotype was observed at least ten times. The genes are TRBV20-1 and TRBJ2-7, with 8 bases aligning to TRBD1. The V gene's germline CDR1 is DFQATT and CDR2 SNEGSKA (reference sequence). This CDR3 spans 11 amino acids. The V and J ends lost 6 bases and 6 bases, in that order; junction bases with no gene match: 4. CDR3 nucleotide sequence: TGCAGTGCCACGACAGGGGTCGAGCAGTACTTC. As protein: CSATTGVEQYF.

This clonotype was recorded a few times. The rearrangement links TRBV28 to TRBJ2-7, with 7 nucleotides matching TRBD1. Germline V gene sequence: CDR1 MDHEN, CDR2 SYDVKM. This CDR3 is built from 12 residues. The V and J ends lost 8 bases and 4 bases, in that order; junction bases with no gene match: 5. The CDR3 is CASGQVNYEQYF. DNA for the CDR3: TGTGCCAGCGGACAGGTCAATTACGAGCAGTACTTC.

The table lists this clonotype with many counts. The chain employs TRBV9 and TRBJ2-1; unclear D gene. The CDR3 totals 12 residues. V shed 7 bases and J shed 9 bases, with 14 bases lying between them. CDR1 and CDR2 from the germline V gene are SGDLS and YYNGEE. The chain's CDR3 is CASSGPSVEQFF. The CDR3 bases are TGTGCCAGCTCTGGGCCCAGCGTTGAGCAGTTCTTC.

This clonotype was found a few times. The CDR3 loop reads CASNHREGTGELFF. The CDR3 DNA sequence: TGTGCCAGCAACCACAGGGAGGGCACCGGGGAGCTGTTTTTT. The rearrangement links TRBV2 to TRBJ2-2; a possible D gene is TRBD2 (7 bases). Between the trimmed V and J ends, which lost 7 bases and 4 bases, there was a span of 13 bases. The CDR3 loop spans 14 amino acids. Germline lookup yields CDR1 SNHLY and CDR2 FYNNEI. Looking up the rest from reference TRBV2 and TRBJ2-2 gives the full variable domain: EPEVTQTPSHQVTQMGQEVILRCVPISNHLYFYWYRQILGQKVEFLVSFYNNEISEKSEIFDDQFSVERPDGSNFTLKIRSTKLEDSAMYFCASNHREGTGELFFGEGSRLTVL.

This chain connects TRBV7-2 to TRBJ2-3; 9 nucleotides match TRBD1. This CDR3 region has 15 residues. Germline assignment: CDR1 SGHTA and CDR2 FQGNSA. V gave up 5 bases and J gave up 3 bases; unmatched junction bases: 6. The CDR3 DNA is TGTGCCAGCAGCCTCCTACAGGGGGCAACAGATACGCAGTATTTT. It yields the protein CASSLLQGATDTQYF.

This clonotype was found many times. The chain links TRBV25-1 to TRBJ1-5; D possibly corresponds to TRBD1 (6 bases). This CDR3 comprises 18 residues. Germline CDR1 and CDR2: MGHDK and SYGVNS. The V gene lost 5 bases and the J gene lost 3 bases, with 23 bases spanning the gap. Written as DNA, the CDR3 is TGTGCCAGCAGTCCAATCCGGTGGACAGCCTCAATCAATCAGCCCCAGCATTTT. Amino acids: CASSPIRWTASINQPQHF.

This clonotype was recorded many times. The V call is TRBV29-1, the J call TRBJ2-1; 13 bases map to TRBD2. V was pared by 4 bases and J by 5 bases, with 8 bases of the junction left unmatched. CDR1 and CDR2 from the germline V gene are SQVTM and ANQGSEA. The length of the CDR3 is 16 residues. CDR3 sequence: CSVGGTSGMGHNEQFF. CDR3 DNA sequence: TGCAGCGTTGGGGGGACTAGCGGGATGGGGCACAATGAGCAGTTCTTC.